This TCR beta chain stems from a study of neoadjuvant anti-PD-1 for oral cavity cancer. Study at large: Patients mostly received three to four biweekly nivolumab doses at 3 mg/kg before surgery. Around day 43, patients without progression received a fourth nivolumab dose before surgery.

As for time point: after neoadjuvant nivolumab, at surgical resection. Cohort: HPV-negative, locally advanced oral cavity squamous cell carcinoma patients. Germline V lookup: CDR1 LNHDA, CDR2 SQIVND (reference sequence). The CDR3 consists of 11 residues. The V end lost 11 bases, the J end lost 7 bases, and 14 bases lay between the germline ends. Survey sequencing of tumors mostly used approximately 5.2 ug DNA, two replicates. The assay was immunoSEQ multiplex PCR, and TCRdb's table has in-frame clones only and misses some. The sample carries 20,000 to 30,000 clones, about 25% recorded once. This clone came up a few times.

This TCR came from a person between 40 and 80 years old with oral cavity squamous cell carcinoma. This chain joins TRBV19 and TRBJ1-2, with D unresolved. The material sequenced was tumor tissue, taken after nivolumab (anti-PD-1) treatment. The DNA for the CDR3 is TGTGCCGTAGATGGGATCTCTGGCTACACCTTC. This encodes CAVDGISGYTF.